This T cell receptor beta chain was sequenced for a study of beta chain features in type 1 diabetes. For the study at large: Examination covered 107,917,701 sorted cells spanning all samples.

This clone was seen a few times. The antigen is not known. Investigators reverse transcribed all isolated RNA, so they sequenced expressed TCRB transcripts. The assay was immunoSEQ multiplex PCR, and TCRdb's table has in-frame clones only and misses some. The top ten clones hold 0.017% of a sample with under 300,000 clones, under 13% of them seen once. Study results and caveats: The naive, central memory and Treg TCRB repertoires of patients appeared to be more similar to one another than those of healthy donors. When Type 1 diabetes patients were examined, their TCRB CDR3s proved moderately but significantly shorter in all four CD4+ subsets.

Germline V CDR1 and CDR2: SGHRS, YFSETQ. The J segment lost 1 base and the V segment lost 4 bases, leaving 8 bases of the junction unmatched. This CDR3 has 16 amino acids. The chain is built from TRBV5-1 and TRBJ2-3; 8 nucleotides align to TRBD2. The sequence came from a man aged 30 to 45 with type 1 diabetes. The sequencing input was naive CD4+ T cells from blood. CDR3 in amino acids: CASSTALTSGTDTQYF. CDR3 in DNA: TGCGCCAGCAGCACCGCATTGACTAGCGGCACAGATACGCAGTATTTT.